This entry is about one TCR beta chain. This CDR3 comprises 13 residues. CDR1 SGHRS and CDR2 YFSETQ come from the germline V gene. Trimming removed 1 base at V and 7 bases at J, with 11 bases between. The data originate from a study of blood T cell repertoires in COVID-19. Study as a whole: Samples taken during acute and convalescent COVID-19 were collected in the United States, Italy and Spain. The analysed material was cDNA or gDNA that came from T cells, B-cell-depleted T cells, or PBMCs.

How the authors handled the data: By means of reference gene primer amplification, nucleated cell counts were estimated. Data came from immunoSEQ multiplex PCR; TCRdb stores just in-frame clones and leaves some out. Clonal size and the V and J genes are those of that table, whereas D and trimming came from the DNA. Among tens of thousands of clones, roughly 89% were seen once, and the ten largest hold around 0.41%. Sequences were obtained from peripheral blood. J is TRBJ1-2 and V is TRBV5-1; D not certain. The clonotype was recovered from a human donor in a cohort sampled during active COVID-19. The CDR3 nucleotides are TGCGCCAGCAGCTTGCCGGTCTTTGGTGGCTACACCTTC. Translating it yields CASSLPVFGGYTF. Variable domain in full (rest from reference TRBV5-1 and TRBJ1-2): KAGVTQTPRYLIKTRGQQVTLSCSPISGHRSVSWYQQTPGQGLQFLFEYFSETQRNKGNFPGRFSGRQFSNSRSEMNVSTLELGDSALYLCASSLPVFGGYTFGSGTRLTVV.